This TCR beta chain emerged from a study of blood T cell repertoires in COVID-19. Turning to the study itself: Both acute and convalescent COVID-19 samples were obtained from the United States, Italy and Spain. PBMCs, B-cell-depleted T cells, or T cells provided the cDNA or gDNA that made up the material.

In the study's own analysis: Amplification from reference gene primers served as the basis for estimated nucleated cell counts. Data came from immunoSEQ multiplex PCR; TCRdb stores just in-frame clones and leaves some out. Clonal size and the V and J genes are those of that table, whereas D and trimming came from the DNA. The repertoire holds 120,000 or so clones, with roughly 90% as singletons. This CDR3 contains 14 residues. Trimming left V 6 bases short and J 1 base short, with 12 bases between. Germline V gives CDR1 MNHEY, CDR2 SVGAGI. The sample consisted of peripheral blood. The genes are TRBV6-5 and TRBJ1-1; tentatively, D is TRBD1 (6 bases). This TCR came from a man aged 45-65 years with acute or convalescent COVID-19. This CDR3 is CASRPGTPNTEAFF. The CDR3 DNA reads as TGTGCCAGCAGACCCGGGACACCGAACACTGAAGCTTTCTTT.